This T cell receptor (beta chain) came from a study of T cells in Graves' hyperthyroidism and ophthalmopathy. For the study at large: Peripheral blood was obtained at initial diagnosis, preceding any treatment. Findings of the study overall: Stable hyperthyroidism was separated from ophthalmopathy by a model based on 13 V-J features.

Template material for amplifying TCR beta CDR3 regions consisted of RNA transcripts. HTBI primers drove first-round RT-PCR of the TCR CDR3. TCRdb re-called the multiplex PCR reads with MiXCR, one entry per CDR3 protein. This sample carries a few hundred thousand distinct CDR3 sequences, less than 25% of them seen once, and the ten largest clones take roughly 29%. The V end lost 8 bases, the J end lost 7 bases, and 17 bases lay between the germline ends. CDR3 length equals 13 residues. CDR1 is MDHEN and CDR2 is SYDVKM in the germline V gene. For this clonotype: Its antigen is still unknown. Since no conserved phenylalanine or tryptophan closes the CDR3, a read error is the likely cause.

The chain uses TRBV28 and TRBJ1-2; possibly TRBD1 for D (5 bases). Sequencing input: blood. The TCR sequence derives from a man aged 18 to 29 with Graves' hyperthyroidism. The CDR3 sequence: CASGLHGGIGYTV. For the CDR3, the DNA is TGTGCCAGCGGTCTCCACGGGGGGATTGGCTACACCGTC.